This T cell receptor (beta chain) derives from a study of technical replicates of blood from several donors. Assay used: immunoSEQ multiplex PCR; TCRdb lists only in-frame clones, some missing. The sample has more than 65,000 clones, roughly 95% seen once; the top ten hold about 0.22%. Losses at the gene ends were 4 bases for V and 6 bases for J; bases not matched to a gene: 7. The CDR3 contains 15 residues. The germline V gene encodes CDR1 MNHEY and CDR2 SVGAGI. This chain links TRBV6-5 with TRBJ2-2; 8 nucleotides agree with TRBD1. The sequenced sample was T cells isolated from PBMCs. This TCR came from a human donor in good health. CDR3 DNA: TGTGCCAGCAGTTGGACAGGGATGCGGGCCGGGGAGCTGTTTTTT. Translating it yields CASSWTGMRAGELFF.